These 12 T cell receptor beta chains were all obtained from the same sample, sequenced in a study of shared T cell receptors in the human thymus. Profiled with immunoSEQ multiplex PCR; TCRdb holds only in-frame clones, not every one. The sample contains hundreds of thousands of clones, around 87% of which appear only once. These records were also assigned to another study, of human thymus T cells.

Sequences were obtained from thymocytes. These receptors originate from a boy younger than two with a congenital heart defect.

This clone has a single count. V gene TRBV27 combines with J gene TRBJ2-7, with 7 bases fitting TRBD2. The CDR3 runs to 14 residues. The germline V gene encodes CDR1 MNHEY and CDR2 SMNVEV (reference sequence). Unmatched junction bases numbered 11, after V lost 5 bases and J lost 7 bases. The CDR3 DNA reads as TGTGCCAGCAGTATAGACGGGGGGTCTGGGGAGCAGTACTTC. This sequence encodes CASSIDGGSGEQYF.

The V call is TRBV11-2, the J call TRBJ2-5; D gene ambiguous. Trimming left V 3 bases short and J 5 bases short, with 10 bases between. Germline values: CDR1 SGHAT, CDR2 FQNNGV. This CDR3 has 13 residues. The CDR3 DNA reads as TGTGCCAGCAGCTTCGACCCGAGGGAGACCCAGTACTTC. It translates to CASSFDPRETQYF.

The chain links TRBV5-6 to TRBJ2-1, with D tentatively TRBD2 (5 bases). Trimming took off 0 bases at V and 6 bases at J, with 22 bases between the two ends. The length of the CDR3 is 18 residues. In germline, CDR1 is SGHDT, CDR2 YYEEEE. The CDR3 region is CASSLDSGSTGSGNEQFF. In nucleotides, the CDR3 is TGTGCCAGCAGCTTGGATTCTGGTTCGACGGGAAGTGGCAATGAGCAGTTCTTC.

The chain is built from TRBV6-4 and TRBJ2-6, with 8 bases matching TRBD1. After removal of 4 bases from V and 4 bases from J, the junction contained 18 bases not matched to a gene. CDR3 length: 20 amino acids. Germline V CDR1 and CDR2: MRHNA, SNTAGT. The CDR3 is CASSAPPMDRVEAGANVLTF. The DNA of the CDR3 is TGTGCCAGCAGTGCGCCACCCATGGACAGGGTAGAGGCGGGGGCCAACGTCCTGACTTTC.

The V gene is TRBV5-6, the J gene TRBJ1-2; D might be TRBD1 (6 bases). The germline CDR1 and CDR2 sequences are SGHDT and YYEEEE. Trimming removed 1 base at V and 3 bases at J, with 22 bases between. This CDR3 has 18 amino acids. This CDR3 reads CASSLWFGGGGDYYGYTF. CDR3 sequence (DNA): TGTGCCAGCAGCTTGTGGTTTGGAGGTGGGGGCGACTACTATGGCTACACCTTC.

The rearrangement links TRBV15 to TRBJ2-5, with TRBD1 matching 7 bases. The CDR3 is 15 residues long. The V and J ends lost 9 bases and 2 bases, in that order; junction bases with no gene match: 12. The V gene's germline CDR1 is LNHNV and CDR2 YYDKDF (reference sequence). The CDR3 protein is CATRDRDRRQETQYF. DNA for the CDR3: TGTGCCACTAGGGACCGGGACAGAAGACAAGAGACCCAGTACTTC.

The rearrangement joins TRBV27 to TRBJ2-1; 10 bases align to TRBD2. The CDR3 length is 19 residues. V shed 0 bases, J shed 3 bases, and the junction held 11 bases outside the gene matches. Germline CDR1 is MNHEY and CDR2 is SMNVEV (reference sequence). The CDR3 here is CASSLSDPLAGYSYNEQFF. The CDR3 DNA follows: TGTGCCAGCAGTTTATCCGATCCACTAGCGGGATATAGCTACAATGAGCAGTTCTTC.

The chain couples TRBV7-9 to TRBJ2-7, with TRBD1 matching over 9 bases. The germline V gene encodes CDR1 SEHNR and CDR2 FQNEAQ (reference sequence). The ends lost 4 bases at V and 3 bases at J; junction bases unmatched: 13. There are 17 residues in the CDR3. DNA of the CDR3: TGTGCCAGCAGCTACTACGAACAGGGGGCGGGGAGCTACGAGCAGTACTTC. Translation gives CASSYYEQGAGSYEQYF.

This chain uses TRBV5-1 with TRBJ2-7; 10 bases align to TRBD2. The J segment lost 1 base and the V segment lost 0 bases, leaving 13 bases of the junction unmatched. The CDR3 runs 19 residues. In germline, CDR1 is SGHRS, CDR2 YFSETQ. CDR3 in amino acids: CASSLGILAGVRGSYEQYF. As DNA, the CDR3 is TGCGCCAGCAGCTTGGGTATCCTAGCGGGAGTCCGCGGTTCCTACGAGCAGTACTTC.

This clone was detected only a few times. The chain carries TRBV14 and TRBJ2-2; D is ambiguous. V lost 1 base, J lost 6 bases, and 6 bases lay in between. This CDR3 spans 13 amino acids. CDR1 is SGHDN, CDR2 FVKESK, per germline. The CDR3 protein is CASSQAIAGELFF. The CDR3 DNA is TGTGCCAGCAGCCAAGCAATTGCCGGGGAGCTGTTTTTT.

This chain connects TRBV10-3 to TRBJ2-1, with 9 bases fitting TRBD2. CDR3 length: 16 residues. CDR1 and CDR2 (germline): ENHRY, SYGVKD. Trimming cost V 3 bases and J 8 bases; bases outside gene matches: 11. CDR3 sequence (DNA): TGTGCCATCAGTGACTCCCGTAGCGGGAGTAAGGATGAGCAGTTCTTC. It is translated as CAISDSRSGSKDEQFF.

This sequence joins TRBV21-1 and TRBJ1-5; TRBD1, the table's D call, lacks a check against the DNA. TRBV21-1 is marked as a pseudogene. CDR3 length: 14 amino acids. CDR3 amino acids: CASSGGDSEQPQHF. CDR3 nucleotides: TGTGCCAGCAGTGGTGGGGACAGCGAACAGCCCCAGCATTTT.